One and the same sample provided the 6 T cell receptor beta chains below, sequenced in a study of blood T cell repertoires in COVID-19 (dated by TCRdb to about 2020). Libraries were prepared through the immunoSEQ multiplex PCR assay. This is the immuneACCESS table as TCRdb keeps it, with only in-frame sequences that have V and J called. A part of the clones is gone; compared with another copy, unresolved V genes explain less than half, and the rest is unexplained. This sample gives some 71,000 clones in total; more than 80% of them show up just once. The ten most abundant clones make up 2% of the sample. The specimen sequenced was peripheral blood. The receptors were sampled from a man aged 25-45 years with acute or convalescent COVID-19.

The V and J genes are TRBV2 and TRBJ1-6; TRBD1 is a possible D gene (6 bases). The CDR3 spans 14 residues. Trimming removed 5 bases from V and 10 bases from J, with 15 bases in between. Germline assignment: CDR1 SNHLY and CDR2 FYNNEI. For the CDR3, the DNA is TGTGCCAGCAGTACCGGGACACCGCGGTCACCCCTCCACTTT. It specifies CASSTGTPRSPLHF.

The chain has TRBV25-1 and TRBJ1-1; D gene uncertain. Germline-derived CDR1 and CDR2 are MGHDK and SYGVNS. V was cut by 5 bases and J by 4 bases, with 11 bases left in between. There are 13 residues in the CDR3. CDR3 residues: CASSRAGPTEAFF. DNA of the CDR3: TGTGCCAGCAGTCGAGCAGGTCCCACTGAAGCTTTCTTT.

The V and J genes are TRBV9 and TRBJ2-3; D is perhaps TRBD2 (7 bases). CDR1 and CDR2 (germline): SGDLS, YYNGEE. V dropped 1 base and J dropped 4 bases, with 13 bases sitting between them. The CDR3 has 15 amino acids. The CDR3 DNA follows: TGTGCCAGCAGCGTACTAGGGGGGGGCCCAGATACGCAGTATTTT. Translated, it gives CASSVLGGGPDTQYF.

The chain couples TRBV6-5 to TRBJ2-1; tentatively, D is TRBD2 (5 bases). The CDR3 has 13 residues. V was shortened by 6 bases and J by 11 bases, with 17 bases between the two germline ends. Germline V gene sequence: CDR1 MNHEY, CDR2 SVGAGI. CDR3 residues: CASSFEEVGQQFF. DNA for the CDR3: TGTGCCAGCAGCTTCGAGGAGGTTGGGCAGCAGTTCTTC.

The chain has TRBV5-1 and TRBJ2-1; the match to TRBD2 covers 9 bases. V lost 4 bases to trimming and J lost 5 bases; unmatched junction nucleotides: 10. Germline values: CDR1 SGHRS, CDR2 YFSETQ. The CDR3 has 16 amino acids. CDR3 DNA: TGCGCCAGCAGCCGTGAGGCGGGGGGGTCCAACAATGAGCAGTTCTTC. It encodes CASSREAGGSNNEQFF.

The chain recombines TRBV7-9 with TRBJ2-3; TRBD1 matches 11 bases. This CDR3 has 16 residues. Germline V gene sequence: CDR1 SEHNR, CDR2 FQNEAQ (reference sequence). V lost 0 bases and J lost 3; bases outside the gene matches: 2. CDR3 amino acids: CASSLAGQGVTDTQYF. CDR3 DNA: TGTGCCAGCAGCTTAGCGGGACAGGGGGTAACAGATACGCAGTATTTT.